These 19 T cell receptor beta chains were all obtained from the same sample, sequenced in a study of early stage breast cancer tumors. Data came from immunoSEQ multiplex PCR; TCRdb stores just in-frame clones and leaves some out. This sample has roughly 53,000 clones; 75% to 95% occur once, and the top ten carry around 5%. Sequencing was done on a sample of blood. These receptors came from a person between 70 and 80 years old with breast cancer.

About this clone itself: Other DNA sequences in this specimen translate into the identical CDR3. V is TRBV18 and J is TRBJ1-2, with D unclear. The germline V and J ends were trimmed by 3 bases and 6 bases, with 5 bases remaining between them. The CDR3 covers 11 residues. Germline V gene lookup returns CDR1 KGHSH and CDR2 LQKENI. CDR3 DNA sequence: TGTGCCAGCTCACCGGGCGATGGCTACACCTTC. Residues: CASSPGDGYTF.

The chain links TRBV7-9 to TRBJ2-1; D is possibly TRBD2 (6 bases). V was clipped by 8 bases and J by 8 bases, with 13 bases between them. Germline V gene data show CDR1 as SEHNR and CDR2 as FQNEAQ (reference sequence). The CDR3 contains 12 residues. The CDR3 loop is CASRELGDEQFF. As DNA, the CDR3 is TGTGCCAGCCGGGAGCTGGGGGATGAGCAGTTCTTC.

This chain's CDR3 is CASSVGASSGGNEKLFF. CDR3 coding DNA: TGTGCCAGCAGCGTAGGAGCCAGCAGCGGGGGCAATGAAAAACTGTTTTTT. This chain connects TRBV9 to TRBJ1-4; perhaps TRBD1 as D (6 bases). Germline V gene data show CDR1 as SGDLS and CDR2 as YYNGEE. V lost 0 bases to trimming and J lost 5 bases, with 17 bases between them. There are 17 residues in the CDR3.

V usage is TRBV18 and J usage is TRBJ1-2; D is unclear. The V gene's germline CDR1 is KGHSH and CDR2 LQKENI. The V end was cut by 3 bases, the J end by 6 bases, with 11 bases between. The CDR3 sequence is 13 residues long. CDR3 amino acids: CASSPVEQNGYTF. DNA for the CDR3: TGTGCCAGCTCACCGGTAGAACAGAATGGCTACACCTTC.

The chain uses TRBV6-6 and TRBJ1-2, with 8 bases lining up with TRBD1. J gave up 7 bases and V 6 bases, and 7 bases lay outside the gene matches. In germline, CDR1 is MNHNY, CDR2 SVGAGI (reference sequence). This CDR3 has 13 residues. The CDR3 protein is CASSPSGGGGYTF. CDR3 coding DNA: TGTGCCAGCAGCCCCTCAGGGGGCGGTGGCTACACCTTC.

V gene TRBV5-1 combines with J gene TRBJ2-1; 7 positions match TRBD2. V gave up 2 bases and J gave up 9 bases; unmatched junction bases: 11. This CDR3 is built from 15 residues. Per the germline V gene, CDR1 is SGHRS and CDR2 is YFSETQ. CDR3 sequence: CASSLILGGVGEQFF. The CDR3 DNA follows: TGCGCCAGCAGCTTAATACTGGGGGGGGTTGGTGAGCAGTTCTTC.

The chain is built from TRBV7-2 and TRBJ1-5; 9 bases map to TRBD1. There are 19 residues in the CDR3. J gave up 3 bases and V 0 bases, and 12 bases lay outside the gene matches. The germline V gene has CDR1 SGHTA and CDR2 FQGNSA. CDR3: CASSLASGTGSVYNQPQHF. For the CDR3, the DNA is TGTGCCAGCAGCTTAGCCTCCGGGACAGGGAGTGTTTACAATCAGCCCCAGCATTTT.

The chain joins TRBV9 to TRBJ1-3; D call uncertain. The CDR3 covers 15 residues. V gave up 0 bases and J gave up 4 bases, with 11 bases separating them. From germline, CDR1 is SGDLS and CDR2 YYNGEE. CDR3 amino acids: CASSVAGSFGNTIYF. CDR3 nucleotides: TGTGCCAGCAGCGTAGCTGGCTCTTTCGGAAACACCATATATTTT.

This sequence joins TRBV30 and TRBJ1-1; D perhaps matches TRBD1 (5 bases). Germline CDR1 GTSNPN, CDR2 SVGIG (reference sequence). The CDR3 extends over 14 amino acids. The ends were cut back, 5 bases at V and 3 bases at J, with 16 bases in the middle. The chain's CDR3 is CAWEKSIGDTEAFF. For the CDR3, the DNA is TGTGCCTGGGAAAAGTCTATAGGGGACACTGAAGCTTTCTTT.

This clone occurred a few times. The CDR3 loop is CASSTTGRQPQHF. The CDR3 DNA reads TGTGCCAGTAGTACTACGGGGAGGCAGCCCCAGCATTTT. The chain carries TRBV19 and TRBJ1-5, with D uncertain. CDR3 length equals 13 residues. The germline V and J ends were trimmed by 4 bases and 7 bases, with 11 bases remaining between them. The germline V gene has CDR1 LNHDA and CDR2 SQIVND (reference sequence). Combining the CDR3 with reference TRBV19 and TRBJ1-5 gives the whole variable domain DGGITQSPKYLFRKEGQNVTLSCEQNLNHDAMYWYRQDPGQGLRLIYYSQIVNDFQKGDIAEGYSVSREKKESFPLTVTSAQKNPTAFYLCASSTTGRQPQHFGDGTRLSIL.

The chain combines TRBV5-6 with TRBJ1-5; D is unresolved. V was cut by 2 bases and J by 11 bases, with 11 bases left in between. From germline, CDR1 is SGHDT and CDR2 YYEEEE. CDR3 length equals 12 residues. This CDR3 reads CASSFQQSTQHF. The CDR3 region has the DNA TGTGCCAGCAGCTTTCAACAGTCTACCCAGCATTTT.

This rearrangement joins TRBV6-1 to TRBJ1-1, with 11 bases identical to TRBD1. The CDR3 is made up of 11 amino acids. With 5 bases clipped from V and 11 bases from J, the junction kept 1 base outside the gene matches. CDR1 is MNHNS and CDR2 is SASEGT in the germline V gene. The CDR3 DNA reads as TGTGCCAGCAGTTGGGACAGGGGGGCTTTCTTT. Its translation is CASSWDRGAFF.

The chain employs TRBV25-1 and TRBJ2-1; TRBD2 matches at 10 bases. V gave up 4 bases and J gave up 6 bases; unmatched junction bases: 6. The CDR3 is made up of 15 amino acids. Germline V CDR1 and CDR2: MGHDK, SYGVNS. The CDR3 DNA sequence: TGTGCCAGCAGTGTTAGCGGGAGGTTGAGCAATGAGCAGTTCTTC. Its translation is CASSVSGRLSNEQFF. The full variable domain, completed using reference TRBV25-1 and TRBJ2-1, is EADIYQTPRYLVIGTGKKITLECSQTMGHDKMYWYQQDPGMELHLIHYSYGVNSTEKGDLSSESTVSRIRTEHFPLTLESARPSHTSQYLCASSVSGRLSNEQFFGPGTRLTVL.

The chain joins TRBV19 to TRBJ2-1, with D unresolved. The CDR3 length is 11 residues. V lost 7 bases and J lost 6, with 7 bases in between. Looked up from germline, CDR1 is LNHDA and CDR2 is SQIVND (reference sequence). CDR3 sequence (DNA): TGTGCCAGTACCTTTTTCAATGAGCAGTTCTTC. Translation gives CASTFFNEQFF.

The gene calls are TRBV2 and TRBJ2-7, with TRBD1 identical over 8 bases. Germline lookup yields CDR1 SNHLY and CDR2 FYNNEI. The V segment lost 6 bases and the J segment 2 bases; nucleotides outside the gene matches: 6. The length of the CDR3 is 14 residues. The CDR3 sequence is CASRDRTGPYEQYF. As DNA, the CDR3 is TGTGCCAGCAGAGACCGGACAGGGCCCTACGAGCAGTACTTC. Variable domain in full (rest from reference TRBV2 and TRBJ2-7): EPEVTQTPSHQVTQMGQEVILRCVPISNHLYFYWYRQILGQKVEFLVSFYNNEISEKSEIFDDQFSVERPDGSNFTLKIRSTKLEDSAMYFCASRDRTGPYEQYFGPGTRLTVT.

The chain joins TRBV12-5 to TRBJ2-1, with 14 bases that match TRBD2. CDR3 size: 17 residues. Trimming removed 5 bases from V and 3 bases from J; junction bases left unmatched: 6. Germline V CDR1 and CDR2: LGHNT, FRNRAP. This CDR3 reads CASGDGLAGGSYNEQFF. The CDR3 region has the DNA TGTGCTAGTGGTGACGGACTAGCGGGAGGAAGCTACAATGAGCAGTTCTTC.

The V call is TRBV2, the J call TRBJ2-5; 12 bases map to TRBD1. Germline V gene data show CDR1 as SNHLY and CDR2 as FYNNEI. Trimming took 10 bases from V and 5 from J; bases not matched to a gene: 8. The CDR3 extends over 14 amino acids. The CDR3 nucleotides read TGTGCCACCAGGGGACAGGGGGCTCCGGAGACCCAGTACTTC. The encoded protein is CATRGQGAPETQYF.

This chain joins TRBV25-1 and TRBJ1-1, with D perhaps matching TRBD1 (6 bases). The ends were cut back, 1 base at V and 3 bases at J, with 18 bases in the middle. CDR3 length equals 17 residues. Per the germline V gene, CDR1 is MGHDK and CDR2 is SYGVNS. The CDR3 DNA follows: TGTGCCAGCAGTGAATGGGGGCAGAGGGGTCTCGACACTGAAGCTTTCTTT. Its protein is CASSEWGQRGLDTEAFF.

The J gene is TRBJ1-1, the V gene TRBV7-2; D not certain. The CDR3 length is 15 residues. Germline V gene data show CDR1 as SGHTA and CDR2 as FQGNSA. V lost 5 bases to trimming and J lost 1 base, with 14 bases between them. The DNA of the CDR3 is TGTGCCAGCAGCCTACGCAGACAAGCGAACACTGAAGCTTTCTTT. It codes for CASSLRRQANTEAFF.